This TCR beta chain emerged from a study of blood T cells in healthy people across ages. With regard to this clonotype: Antigen: not known.

Findings of the study overall: Across samples, TCR beta diversity tracked strongly with naive T cell percentage. Investigators viewed diversity estimates from one million T cells as underestimates, the study reported.

The authors ran a second PCR of 7 to 11 cycles using a sample-barcoded 5' primer and a J-beta primer mix. TCRdb recomputed calls from the 5' RACE reads with MiXCR, one row per CDR3 protein. The sample has 1.5 million to 2 million distinct CDR3 sequences, just under 50% seen once. Collection of roughly 9.8 milliliters of peripheral blood was performed for each donor. CDR1 is MNHEY and CDR2 is SMNVEV in the germline V gene (reference sequence). This CDR3 region has 14 residues. V was cut by 8 bases and J by 5 bases, with 16 bases left in between. The rearrangement links TRBV27 to TRBJ2-1; D perhaps matches TRBD2 (5 bases). The TCR sequence derives from a woman between 40 and 50 years old in good health. Sequenced material: blood. The chain's CDR3 is CASAQRRPHNEQFF. The CDR3 region has the DNA TGTGCCAGCGCCCAGCGGAGGCCCCACAATGAGCAGTTCTTC.